The sequence of this T cell receptor beta chain was determined in a study of somatic mutations in cytotoxic T cells in rheumatoid arthritis. Across the study: At nearly 100% purity, some V beta antibody-stained T-cell populations were flow-sorted, and these included V beta1+ cells that were sequenced for TCRB.

Between the trimmed V and J ends, which lost 0 bases and 9 bases, there was a span of 13 bases. CDR3 length: 14 amino acids. Germline-derived CDR1 and CDR2 are SGDLS and YYNGEE. About this clone itself: Within the sample, other DNA sequences also encode this same CDR3.

Purity of the CD4+ and CD8+ cells, isolated by positive magnetic bead selection, was checked by flow cytometry. This table comes from immunoSEQ multiplex PCR, and its TCRdb copy is limited to in-frame clones, with some not included. The sample has approximately 23,000 clones, roughly 80% seen once. This receptor was obtained from an adult with rheumatoid arthritis. V is TRBV9 and J is TRBJ2-1, with a weak D call TRBD1 (7 bases). The sample consisted of CD8+ T cells sorted from blood. CDR3 residues: CASSVAYRGGEQFF. The CDR3 region has the DNA TGTGCCAGCAGCGTAGCTTACAGGGGAGGTGAGCAGTTCTTC.